What follows are 16 T cell receptor beta chains derived from one specimen sequenced in a study of Ad26.COV2.S vaccination and SARS-CoV-2 variants. Treatment noted: roughly 20 received Ad26.COV2.S at low or high dose, single or two shots; a few received placebo; per-sample allocation not given. On day 63 after the first injection, vaccine and placebo recipients gave samples. The repertoire was sequenced with immunoSEQ multiplex PCR; TCRdb's copy has only in-frame clones and lacks some. The sample yields about 350,000 clones, around 86% seen once. The input for sequencing was peripheral blood, taken in a trial of Ad26.COV2.S vaccine versus placebo. These receptors all come from a person aged 18-65 years who received the Ad26.COV2.S COVID-19 vaccine or a placebo.

The chain recombines TRBV6-2 or TRBV6-3 with TRBJ2-7, with TRBD1 matching over 9 bases. CDR3 length: 15 amino acids. V lost 2 bases, J lost 4 bases, and 6 bases stayed unmatched. CDR1 and CDR2 from the germline V gene are MNHEY and SVGEGT. CDR3 coding DNA: TGTGCCAGCAGTTACGTCGGGACAGGGAATTACGAGCAGTACTTC. Translating gives CASSYVGTGNYEQYF.

V and J are TRBV20-1 and TRBJ1-1, with D possibly TRBD1 on 5 matching bases. The V gene's germline CDR1 is DFQATT and CDR2 SNEGSKA (reference sequence). This CDR3 spans 11 amino acids. V was cut by 6 bases and J by 9 bases, with 14 bases left in between. The CDR3 reads CSAKRGEKAFF. CDR3 DNA sequence: TGCAGTGCCAAGCGGGGGGAAAAAGCTTTCTTT.

The chain uses TRBV5-1 and TRBJ2-3; unclear D gene. Deletions cut 4 bases from V and 1 base from J, with 16 bases between. Germline V gives CDR1 SGHRS, CDR2 YFSETQ. This CDR3 comprises 16 residues. The chain's CDR3 is CASSLPGGLGTDTQYF. Written as DNA, the CDR3 is TGCGCCAGCAGCCTCCCCGGCGGTTTAGGCACAGATACGCAGTATTTT.

CDR3 DNA: TGTGCCAGCAGCCCTGACAGGGGGCTTAGCTACACCTTC. Translated: CASSPDRGLSYTF. The V and J genes are TRBV12-3 or TRBV12-4 and TRBJ1-2; 10 nucleotides align to TRBD1. With 6 bases clipped from V and 9 bases from J, the junction kept 7 bases outside the gene matches. This CDR3 comprises 13 residues.

The rearrangement joins TRBV3-1 (or the pseudogene TRBV3-2) to TRBJ1-6; perhaps TRBD1 as D (5 bases). V lost 3 bases to trimming and J lost 0 bases, with 12 bases between them. The length of the CDR3 is 17 residues. CDR1 LGHDT and CDR2 YNNKEL come from the germline V gene (reference sequence). In DNA form, the CDR3 reads TGTGCCAGCAGCCATCTGGGCAGGGACTCCTATAATTCACCCCTCCACTTT. It yields the protein CASSHLGRDSYNSPLHF.

The gene calls are TRBV2 and TRBJ1-4; D ambiguous. The CDR3 has 13 amino acids. Germline loops: CDR1 SNHLY, CDR2 FYNNEI. V lost 8 bases, J lost 6 bases, and 13 bases lay in between. CDR3 sequence (DNA): TGTGCCAGCCGAGAGCGTGGTGATGAAAAACTGTTTTTT. It encodes CASRERGDEKLFF.

This sequence joins TRBV13 and TRBJ2-7; D might be TRBD1 (5 bases). CDR1 PRHDT and CDR2 FYEKMQ come from the germline V gene (reference sequence). Trimming removed 6 bases at V and 4 bases at J, with 16 bases between. CDR3 length: 14 amino acids. CDR3 in DNA: TGTGCCAGCAGGACTTCGGCAGGGCGATACGAGCAGTACTTC. Translated: CASRTSAGRYEQYF. The full variable domain, with the rest looked up from reference TRBV13 and TRBJ2-7, is AAGVIQSPRHLIKEKRETATLKCYPIPRHDTVYWYQQGPGQDPQFLISFYEKMQSDKGSIPDRFSAQQFSDYHSELNMSSLELGDSALYFCASRTSAGRYEQYFGPGTRLTVT.

V gene TRBV19 combines with J gene TRBJ1-1, with 7 bases that match TRBD1. The CDR3 is made up of 15 amino acids. After removal of 2 bases from V and 6 bases from J, the junction contained 9 bases not matched to a gene. Germline CDR1 reads LNHDA; CDR2 reads SQIVND (reference sequence). The CDR3 DNA sequence: TGTGCCAGTAGTATACTACAGGGGCTGGTACCTGAAGCTTTCTTT. As protein: CASSILQGLVPEAFF.

The genes are TRBV24-1 and TRBJ2-5, with TRBD2 matching 11 bases. Germline lookup yields CDR1 KGHDR and CDR2 SFDVKD. V dropped 11 bases and J dropped 5; count of bases not matched to a gene: 6. The CDR3 is 13 amino acids. The CDR3 reads CANSGGAEETQYF. CDR3 sequence (DNA): TGTGCCAATAGCGGGGGGGCTGAGGAGACCCAGTACTTC.

V and J are TRBV18 and TRBJ1-1; tentative D call: TRBD1 (6 bases). Trimming cost V 6 bases and J 5 bases, with 22 bases left between them. This CDR3 region has 16 residues. The V gene's germline CDR1 is KGHSH and CDR2 LQKENI. CDR3 sequence: CASSLSGGALQTEAFF. The CDR3 DNA is TGTGCCAGCTCCCTTTCGGGGGGCGCGTTACAAACTGAAGCTTTCTTT.

The gene calls are TRBV7-3 and TRBJ2-3; D might be TRBD1 or TRBD2, each matching 6 bases. Germline V gene sequence: CDR1 SGHTA, CDR2 FQGTGA. The CDR3 is 15 amino acids. The V end was cut by 4 bases, the J end by 1 base, with 12 bases between. The CDR3 DNA follows: TGTGCCAGCAGCTCAACCGGGGGCGGCACAGATACGCAGTATTTT. Translation: CASSSTGGGTDTQYF.

The chain is built from TRBV7-6 and TRBJ1-1; TRBD1 is a possible D gene (6 bases). This CDR3 has 15 amino acids. Germline CDR1 and CDR2: SGHVS and FNYEAQ. Trimming took off 5 bases at V and 5 bases at J, with 18 bases between the two ends. CDR3 sequence: CASSPLGAAGTEAFF. CDR3 bases: TGTGCCAGCAGCCCATTGGGGGCGGCAGGGACTGAAGCTTTCTTT.

This chain uses TRBV7-6 with TRBJ2-7, with TRBD1 matching over 9 bases. Germline V CDR1 and CDR2: SGHVS, FNYEAQ. The CDR3 is 17 residues long. V lost 1 base, J lost 2 bases, and 9 bases stayed unmatched. CDR3 sequence (DNA): TGTGCCAGCAGCTTAGGGCCCCCGGGACAGGGAACCTACGAGCAGTACTTC. Translated: CASSLGPPGQGTYEQYF.

J is TRBJ2-2 and V is TRBV5-8; D remains unclear. V lost 0 bases to trimming and J lost 4 bases, with 4 bases between them. The CDR3 length is 13 residues. Germline V CDR1 and CDR2: SGHTS, YDEGEE. The CDR3 sequence: CASSLGGTGELFF. In DNA, the CDR3 is TGTGCCAGCAGCTTGGGAGGCACCGGGGAGCTGTTTTTT. Full variable domain (remainder filled in from reference TRBV5-8 and TRBJ2-2): EAGVTQSPTHLIKTRGQQATLRCSPISGHTSVYWYQQALGLGLQFLLWYDEGEERNRGNFPPRFSGRQFPNYSSELNVNALELEDSALYLCASSLGGTGELFFGEGSRLTVL.

CDR3: CASSLAPGTGSGYTF. DNA for the CDR3: TGTGCCAGCAGCTTAGCTCCAGGGACAGGCTCTGGCTACACCTTC. V usage is TRBV7-6 and J usage is TRBJ1-2; 8 bases fit TRBD1. CDR1 SGHVS and CDR2 FNYEAQ come from the germline V gene. V trimming: 0 bases; J trimming: 7 bases; junction bases outside the gene matches: 7. This CDR3 region has 15 residues.

The V call is TRBV12-3 or TRBV12-4, the J call TRBJ2-3, with D hard to call. The CDR3 is made up of 13 amino acids. V lost 7 bases, J lost 5 bases, and 13 bases lay in between. The CDR3 DNA reads TGTGCCAGCACCCCGCCTTCAGGAGATACGCAGTATTTT. It encodes CASTPPSGDTQYF.